Listed below are T cell receptor beta chains from one sample, sequenced in a study of Tregs in tolerant kidney transplant recipients. Profiling relied on immunoSEQ multiplex PCR, and the TCRdb table lists in-frame clones only, not all of them. Here the sample spans some 250,000 clones, 80% to 85% being singletons. The sample was CD4+ T cells from blood. The receptors shown here come from a human donor in good health. The CDR3 runs from the conserved cysteine through the conserved F or W. The D gene is left open where the match is weak. Clone size is given for some rows only: seen once, a few or many times, or a class if the clone is expanded.

clone_size	j_call	v_call	d_call	cdr3_nt	cdr3_aa
-	TRBJ2-6	TRBV4-1	-	TGCGCCAGCAGCTCCCAACGATCCTCTGGGGCCAACGTCCTGACTTTC	CASSSQRSSGANVLTF
-	TRBJ2-1	TRBV28	TRBD1	TGTGCCAGCAGTGGGGGACAGGGGGCTTATGAGCAGTTCTTC	CASSGGQGAYEQFF
-	TRBJ1-4	TRBV6-6	-	TGTGCCAGCGGCGGCGGTAATGAAAAACTGTTTTTT	CASGGGNEKLFF
-	TRBJ2-7	TRBV6-5	TRBD1	TGTGCCAGCAGTGGGGGACAGGGGGCAGAGTACTTC	CASSGGQGAEYF
-	TRBJ2-7	TRBV6-1	-	TGTGCCAGCAGCCCAAGGACGGCCCTCTCCTACGAGCAGTACTTC	CASSPRTALSYEQYF
-	TRBJ1-2	TRBV7-8	-	TGTGCCAGCAGCCACCGGACACGGGTTGACTATGGCTACACCTTC	CASSHRTRVDYGYTF
-	TRBJ2-3	TRBV7-9	-	TGTGCCAGCAGCTCGAGCGGAGGATCAGATACGCAGTATTTT	CASSSSGGSDTQYF
-	TRBJ1-3	TRBV4-2	-	TGTGCCTCTACGGGACAAGCGAGATCTGGAAACACCATATATTTT	CASTGQARSGNTIYF
-	TRBJ2-5	TRBV6-5	TRBD2	TGTGCCAGCAGTTTCCAGATAGCGGGACTGTGGACCCAGTACTTC	CASSFQIAGLWTQYF
-	TRBJ2-3	TRBV9	-	TGTGCCAGCAGCGTACAGGGGCGGGGTACGCAGTATTTT	CASSVQGRGTQYF
-	TRBJ2-1	TRBV10-2	TRBD2	TGCGCCAGCAGTACCGAACTAGCGGCTCACAATGAGCAGTTCTTC	CASSTELAAHNEQFF
once	TRBJ1-4	TRBV2	-	TGTGCCAGCAGTGGGTATGAAAAACTGTTTTTT	CASSGYEKLFF
-	TRBJ1-1	TRBV7-8	-	TGTGCCAGCAGGCTAGGCGGAGGCGGCACTGAAGCTTTCTTT	CASRLGGGGTEAFF
-	TRBJ2-5	TRBV6-6	-	TGTGCCAGCAGTTACCGTAGGGGACAAGAGACCCAGTACTTC	CASSYRRGQETQYF
-	TRBJ1-1	TRBV5-1	-	TGCGCCAGCAGCATAACGGACACAACCACTGAAGCTTTCTTT	CASSITDTTTEAFF
-	TRBJ1-2	TRBV5-4	TRBD1	TGTGCCAGCAGCTTGGGGGACAGAAGTTATGGCTACACCTTC	CASSLGDRSYGYTF
-	TRBJ2-2	TRBV5-1	-	TGCGCCAGCAGCATACAGGGTTCGGGCACCGGGGAGCTGTTTTTT	CASSIQGSGTGELFF
-	TRBJ2-3	TRBV4-2	TRBD2	TGTGCCAGCAGCCAAGTGCTAGCGGGAGACACAGATACGCAGTATTTT	CASSQVLAGDTDTQYF
-	TRBJ2-1	TRBV4-2	-	TGTGCCAGCAGCCAAGCCCGGGGAGCGGGTACCTACAATGAGCAGTTCTTC	CASSQARGAGTYNEQFF
-	TRBJ1-1	TRBV5-1	-	TGCGCCAGCGGTCGGGGGGCCATGAACACTGAAGCTTTCTTT	CASGRGAMNTEAFF
-	TRBJ1-3	TRBV5-1	-	TGCGCCAGCAGCTGGGACGCCGCCTCTGGAAACACCATATATTTT	CASSWDAASGNTIYF
-	TRBJ1-3	TRBV29-1	TRBD1	TGCAGCGTGGTACAGGGGGGCTCTGGAAACACCATATATTTT	CSVVQGGSGNTIYF
-	TRBJ2-1	TRBV7-6	TRBD2	TGTGCCAGCAGCAAGACCGGGACTAGCGGCCAGAATGAGCAGTTCTTC	CASSKTGTSGQNEQFF
once	TRBJ2-7	TRBV6-1	-	TGTGCCAGCAGTTCTCCACCATGGGGGGAGTACTTC	CASSSPPWGEYF
-	TRBJ1-1	TRBV14	-	TGTGCCAGCAGCCAAGAGGGTGGGGTCACTGAAGCTTTCTTT	CASSQEGGVTEAFF
-	TRBJ1-2	TRBV6-4	TRBD1	TGTGCCAGTTCCAGACAGGGAATCGGTGGCTACACCTTC	CASSRQGIGGYTF
-	TRBJ1-3	TRBV11-2	-	TGTGCCAGCAGCAAACGCGAGCAGGGTGGAAACACCATATATTTT	CASSKREQGGNTIYF
-	TRBJ2-3	TRBV9	TRBD2	TGTGCCAGCAGCGTAGGAGGAAGGGGAGGGGATACGCAGTATTTT	CASSVGGRGGDTQYF
-	TRBJ1-2	TRBV2	-	TGTGCCAGCAGTGACCCGGGGGATGGCTACACCTTC	CASSDPGDGYTF
-	TRBJ1-2	TRBV11-2	-	TGTGCCAGCAGCTTAGCCTTAGACATGCATAACTATGGCTACACCTTC	CASSLALDMHNYGYTF
-	TRBJ1-2	TRBV5-1	-	TGCGCCAGCAGCGACCCTGGACAGCTCTATGGCTACACCTTC	CASSDPGQLYGYTF
-	TRBJ2-7	TRBV19	TRBD2	TGTGCCAGTAGTGCCTTGACTAGCGGGGGAACCTACGAGCAGTACTTC	CASSALTSGGTYEQYF